A selection of T cell receptor beta chains follows, all from one sample in a study of shared clonotypes between healthy human individuals. The method was immunoSEQ multiplex PCR; TCRdb's version includes in-frame clones alone and lacks a portion of them. This table holds around 650,000 clones, about 95% found once. The sample comprised naive CD8+ T cells sorted from blood. The source of these receptors is a woman in her 30s in good health. The CDR3 runs from the conserved cysteine through the conserved F or W. Fields, in order: D gene, V gene, J gene, clone size, CDR3 length, CDR3 protein, CDR3 DNA. D genes are given only for firm matches. Rows give clone size only sometimes, using once, few, many, or a class for an expanded clone.

d_gene: NA
v_gene: TRBV28
j_gene: TRBJ1-1
abundance: NA
len: 11
CDR3aa: CASITSTEAFF
CDR3nt: TGTGCCAGCATTACCTCCACTGAAGCTTTCTTT

d_gene: TRBD1
v_gene: TRBV6-5
j_gene: TRBJ2-5
abundance: NA
len: 15
CDR3aa: CASSYSLTGGETQYF
CDR3nt: TGTGCCAGCAGTTACTCGTTGACAGGGGGGGAGACCCAGTACTTC

d_gene: NA
v_gene: TRBV9
j_gene: TRBJ2-7
abundance: NA
len: 15
CDR3aa: CASSALDQRTDEQYF
CDR3nt: TGTGCCAGCAGCGCCCTGGACCAGAGGACCGACGAGCAGTACTTC

d_gene: TRBD1
v_gene: TRBV4-2
j_gene: TRBJ2-3
abundance: NA
len: 17
CDR3aa: CASSQDRTGGEGDTQYF
CDR3nt: TGTGCCAGCAGCCAAGATCGAACAGGGGGAGAGGGAGATACGCAGTATTTT

d_gene: NA
v_gene: TRBV28
j_gene: TRBJ1-1
abundance: NA
len: 13
CDR3aa: CASIPQTNTEAFF
CDR3nt: TGTGCCAGCATACCACAGACAAACACTGAAGCTTTCTTT

d_gene: NA
v_gene: TRBV27
j_gene: TRBJ1-2
abundance: NA
len: 15
CDR3aa: CASSPWTALHYGYTF
CDR3nt: TGTGCCAGCAGTCCATGGACAGCGCTACACTATGGCTACACCTTC

d_gene: NA
v_gene: TRBV28
j_gene: TRBJ1-5
abundance: NA
len: 14
CDR3aa: CASRLPGDNQPQHF
CDR3nt: TGTGCCAGCAGACTCCCGGGTGACAATCAGCCCCAGCATTTT

d_gene: NA
v_gene: TRBV10-3
j_gene: TRBJ2-3
abundance: once
len: 14
CDR3aa: CAISSDGTTDTQYF
CDR3nt: TGTGCCATCAGTTCGGACGGGACCACAGATACGCAGTATTTT

d_gene: TRBD1
v_gene: TRBV4-2
j_gene: TRBJ2-7
abundance: NA
len: 15
CDR3aa: CASSHTRTGLSEQYF
CDR3nt: TGTGCCAGCAGCCACACTAGGACAGGGTTGTCCGAGCAGTACTTC

d_gene: TRBD2
v_gene: TRBV27
j_gene: TRBJ2-3
abundance: NA
len: 19
CDR3aa: CASPPAPPLAGGGPDTQYF
CDR3nt: TGTGCCAGCCCACCTGCCCCTCCGCTAGCGGGAGGGGGGCCAGATACGCAGTATTTT

d_gene: TRBD2
v_gene: TRBV11-3
j_gene: TRBJ2-1
abundance: NA
len: 15
CDR3aa: CASSLMRGSGDEQFF
CDR3nt: TGTGCCAGCAGCTTAATGCGGGGGAGCGGGGATGAGCAGTTCTTC

d_gene: NA
v_gene: TRBV29-1
j_gene: TRBJ2-7
abundance: NA
len: 15
CDR3aa: CSVVSREVANYEQYF
CDR3nt: TGCAGCGTTGTAAGCAGGGAAGTGGCTAACTACGAGCAGTACTTC

d_gene: NA
v_gene: TRBV10-2
j_gene: TRBJ1-1
abundance: NA
len: 12
CDR3aa: CASSEVGTEAFF
CDR3nt: TGCGCCAGCAGCGAAGTGGGCACTGAAGCTTTCTTT

d_gene: NA
v_gene: TRBV2
j_gene: TRBJ2-7
abundance: once
len: 13
CDR3aa: CASSDWAVYEQYF
CDR3nt: TGTGCCAGCAGTGATTGGGCAGTCTACGAGCAGTACTTC

d_gene: NA
v_gene: TRBV10-2
j_gene: TRBJ2-3
abundance: NA
len: 14
CDR3aa: CASSDVARGAEQYF
CDR3nt: TGCGCCAGCAGTGACGTAGCCCGGGGAGCGGAGCAGTATTTT

d_gene: TRBD2
v_gene: TRBV5-1
j_gene: TRBJ2-5
abundance: NA
len: 15
CDR3aa: CASSPIAGGLETQYF
CDR3nt: TGCGCCAGCAGCCCGATAGCGGGAGGGCTGGAGACCCAGTACTTC

d_gene: TRBD2
v_gene: TRBV27
j_gene: TRBJ2-1
abundance: NA
len: 18
CDR3aa: CASSFTAGTKPGRNEQFF
CDR3nt: TGTGCCAGCAGTTTCACAGCCGGGACTAAACCCGGCAGGAATGAGCAGTTCTTC

d_gene: NA
v_gene: TRBV30
j_gene: TRBJ2-1
abundance: NA
len: 14
CDR3aa: CAWSSDSGYNEQFF
CDR3nt: TGTGCCTGGAGTTCCGATAGCGGATACAATGAGCAGTTCTTC

d_gene: NA
v_gene: TRBV10-3
j_gene: TRBJ2-3
abundance: once
len: 15
CDR3aa: CAISESRLAPDTQYF
CDR3nt: TGTGCCATCAGTGAGTCACGGCTCGCCCCAGATACGCAGTATTTT

d_gene: TRBD1
v_gene: TRBV5-6
j_gene: TRBJ1-2
abundance: NA
len: 13
CDR3aa: CASSLGRGQGYTF
CDR3nt: TGTGCCAGCAGCTTGGGTAGGGGGCAGGGCTACACCTTC

d_gene: TRBD2
v_gene: TRBV7-9
j_gene: TRBJ2-7
abundance: NA
len: 15
CDR3aa: CASSLMLAGTNEQYF
CDR3nt: TGTGCCAGCAGCTTAATGCTAGCGGGAACCAACGAGCAGTACTTC

d_gene: TRBD2
v_gene: TRBV9
j_gene: TRBJ2-7
abundance: once
len: 17
CDR3aa: CASSAGLAEGGTYEQYF
CDR3nt: TGTGCCAGCAGCGCGGGACTAGCGGAGGGGGGGACCTACGAGCAGTACTTC